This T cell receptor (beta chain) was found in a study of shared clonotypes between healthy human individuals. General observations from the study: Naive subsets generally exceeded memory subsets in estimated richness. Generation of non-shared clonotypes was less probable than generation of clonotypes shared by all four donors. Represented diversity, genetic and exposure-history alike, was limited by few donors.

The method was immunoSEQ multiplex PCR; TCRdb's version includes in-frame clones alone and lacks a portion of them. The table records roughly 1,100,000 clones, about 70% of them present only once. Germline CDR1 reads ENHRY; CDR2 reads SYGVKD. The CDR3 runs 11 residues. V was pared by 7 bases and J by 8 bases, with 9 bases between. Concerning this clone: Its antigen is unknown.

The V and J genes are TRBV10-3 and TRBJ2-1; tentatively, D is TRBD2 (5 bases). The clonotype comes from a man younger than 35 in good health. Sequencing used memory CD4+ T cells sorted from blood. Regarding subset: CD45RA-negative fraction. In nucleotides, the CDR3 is TGTGCCATCACCGTGAGGGATGAGCAGTTCTTC. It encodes CAITVRDEQFF.